Sequencing of this T cell receptor beta chain was carried out in a study of shared clonotypes between healthy human individuals. TCRdb's copy holds only in-frame clones and misses some; the assay was immunoSEQ multiplex PCR. The table has more than 900,000 clones, 75% to 85% seen once. Notes on this clone: Other DNA sequences in this specimen translate into the identical CDR3.

Germline CDR1 SGHTA, CDR2 FQGTGA. This CDR3 has 13 amino acids. Trimming took 5 bases from V and 0 from J, leaving 7 bases between them. The material sequenced was memory CD4+ T cells from PBMCs. Subset given: CD45RA-negative fraction. The sequence was obtained from a man younger than 35 in good health. Some clones in this sample may be carry-over from other donors' samples. The chain links TRBV7-3 to TRBJ1-2; D remains ambiguous. CDR3 sequence reads: CASSPGPNYGYTF. CDR3 DNA: TGTGCCAGCAGCCCCGGCCCTAACTATGGCTACACCTTC.